These 30 T cell receptor beta chains were all obtained from the same sample, sequenced in a study of PD-1 blockade in classical Hodgkin lymphoma. Each of the patients experienced relapse following autologous stem cell transplantation, and their brentuximab vedotin exposure differed. Libraries were prepared by immunoSEQ multiplex PCR; TCRdb keeps only in-frame clonotypes and omits some of them. This sample has around 99,000 clones; roughly 80% occur once, and the top ten carry roughly 15%. Material: peripheral blood mononuclear cells (PBMCs), obtained before the second cycle of nivolumab. These receptors came from a human donor with classical Hodgkin lymphoma.

The V call is TRBV5-6, the J call TRBJ1-2, with D perhaps TRBD1 (5 bases). Trimming removed 4 bases from V and 2 bases from J, with 12 bases in between. The germline V gene has CDR1 SGHDT and CDR2 YYEEEE. The CDR3 runs to 14 residues. The CDR3 DNA sequence: TGTGCCAGCAGCGGGGACGGCCTAAACTATGGCTACACCTTC. This gives the protein CASSGDGLNYGYTF.

This chain uses TRBV10-3 with TRBJ1-1; 9 nucleotides match TRBD1. Germline CDR1 reads ENHRY; CDR2 reads SYGVKD. The trim removed 0 bases at V and 8 bases at J, leaving 7 bases unmatched. The CDR3 length is 15 residues. The CDR3 bases are TGTGCCATCAGTGAGTCCGGGACAGGGCGCGCGGAAGCTTTCTTT. Its translation: CAISESGTGRAEAFF.

This clone showed up just once. The J gene is TRBJ2-3, the V gene TRBV5-1; the match to TRBD2 covers 11 bases. Germline CDR1 is SGHRS and CDR2 is YFSETQ. The CDR3 sequence is 15 residues long. V lost 4 bases, J lost 9 bases, and 10 bases stayed unmatched. The CDR3 DNA is TGCGCCAGCAGCGTGGGTGGACTAGCGGGTATCACGCAGTATTTT. Encoded protein: CASSVGGLAGITQYF.

The chain couples TRBV6-5 to TRBJ2-2; D perhaps matches TRBD2 (6 bases). The CDR3 runs to 14 residues. Germline V gene lookup returns CDR1 MNHEY and CDR2 SVGAGI. Trimming pared 6 bases from V and 4 bases from J, leaving 12 bases between. CDR3 DNA: TGTGCCAGCAGACCCCTAGCGACCACCGGGGAGCTGTTTTTT. It translates to CASRPLATTGELFF.

This clone was seen a handful of times. The chain uses TRBV4-2 and TRBJ2-1, with a tentative D call TRBD2 (6 bases). The V gene's germline CDR1 is LGHNA and CDR2 YNFKEQ. Trimming cost V 3 bases and J 5 bases, with 17 bases left between them. The CDR3 is made up of 16 amino acids. In DNA form, the CDR3 reads TGTGCCAGCAGCCAGTGGGCCGGGACTCCAAACAATGAGCAGTTCTTC. The encoded protein is CASSQWAGTPNNEQFF.

The rearrangement uses TRBV5-1 and TRBJ2-3, with TRBD2 matching over 14 bases. This CDR3 has 16 residues. CDR1 and CDR2 (germline): SGHRS, YFSETQ. V lost 6 bases and J lost 5; bases outside the gene matches: 8. The CDR3 sequence: CASTPGLAGVGDTQYF. The CDR3 bases are TGCGCCAGCACCCCGGGACTAGCGGGAGTCGGAGATACGCAGTATTTT.

The chain recombines TRBV9 with TRBJ2-7; TRBD1 agrees at 7 bases. The ends lost 0 bases at V and 3 bases at J; junction bases unmatched: 9. Per the germline V gene, CDR1 is SGDLS and CDR2 is YYNGEE. CDR3 size: 16 residues. The CDR3 loop is CASSVGGGQAGYEQYF. The DNA for the CDR3 is TGTGCCAGCAGCGTAGGGGGCGGACAGGCAGGCTACGAGCAGTACTTC.

V usage is TRBV2 and J usage is TRBJ1-2, with D perhaps TRBD1 (6 bases). Trimming took 6 bases from V and 3 from J, leaving 14 bases between them. The CDR3 extends over 14 amino acids. Germline V lookup: CDR1 SNHLY, CDR2 FYNNEI. CDR3 nucleotide sequence: TGTGCCAGCAGGGCAGAGACAGGCTACTATGGCTACACCTTC. Amino acid sequence: CASRAETGYYGYTF.

The chain joins TRBV2 to TRBJ1-1, with TRBD1 as a possible D gene (5 bases). From germline, CDR1 is SNHLY and CDR2 FYNNEI. This CDR3 comprises 14 residues. V was clipped by 6 bases and J by 1 base, with 12 bases between them. Here the CDR3 reads CASSRLGQNTEAFF. In nucleotides, the CDR3 is TGTGCCAGCAGCCGACTTGGACAGAACACTGAAGCTTTCTTT.

This clone was picked up a small number of times. The DNA of the CDR3 is TGTGCCAGCAATAATGGTGGGTCCGGCGAGCAGTACTTC. Translated, it gives CASNNGGSGEQYF. The chain joins TRBV6-6 to TRBJ2-7, with unresolved D. CDR1 and CDR2 (germline): MNHNY, SVGAGI (reference sequence). V was pared by 7 bases and J by 6 bases, with 16 bases between. The CDR3 has 13 amino acids.

The chain uses TRBV5-4 and TRBJ2-7; D might be TRBD1 (6 bases). Germline CDR1 is SGHNT and CDR2 is YYREEE (reference sequence). V dropped 0 bases and J dropped 7 bases, with 11 bases sitting between them. This CDR3 has 13 residues. The CDR3, as DNA: TGTGCCAGCAGCTTGGCAGGGACACCTGAGCAGTACTTC. This gives the protein CASSLAGTPEQYF. The whole variable domain, filled in from reference TRBV5-4 and TRBJ2-7, reads ETGVTQSPTHLIKTRGQQVTLRCSSQSGHNTVSWYQQALGQGPQFIFQYYREEENGRGNFPPRFSGLQFPNYSSELNVNALELDDSALYLCASSLAGTPEQYFGPGTRLTVT.

Here the CDR3 reads CASSLSQYGYTF. CDR3 bases: TGTGCCAGCAGCCTCAGCCAATATGGCTACACCTTC. The chain links TRBV28 to TRBJ1-2; D gene ambiguous. Germline V gene sequence: CDR1 MDHEN, CDR2 SYDVKM. CDR3 length equals 12 residues. V was clipped by 6 bases and J by 5 bases, with 10 bases between them.

This clone has only one observation. V gene TRBV5-6 combines with J gene TRBJ2-5; D gene unclear. This CDR3 region has 13 residues. The V end was cut by 3 bases, the J end by 5 bases, with 11 bases between. Per the germline V gene, CDR1 is SGHDT and CDR2 is YYEEEE. CDR3 sequence (DNA): TGTGCCAGCAGCTCGGTTTCGGCGGAGACCCAGTACTTC. This sequence encodes CASSSVSAETQYF.

The V call is TRBV30, the J call TRBJ2-1; unclear D gene. The V gene lost 2 bases and the J gene lost 0 bases, with 8 bases spanning the gap. Germline V lookup: CDR1 GTSNPN, CDR2 SVGIG (reference sequence). The CDR3 runs to 14 residues. The CDR3 protein is CAWSIPGSYNEQFF. CDR3 coding DNA: TGTGCCTGGAGTATTCCGGGCTCCTACAATGAGCAGTTCTTC.

This chain links TRBV19 with TRBJ2-5; D is possibly TRBD2 (5 bases). V was clipped by 8 bases and J by 5 bases, with 21 bases between them. Germline assignment: CDR1 LNHDA and CDR2 SQIVND (reference sequence). The CDR3 sequence is 15 residues long. The CDR3 here is CASQTELAARETQYF. CDR3 nucleotide sequence: TGTGCCAGTCAAACAGAGCTAGCCGCGCGGGAGACCCAGTACTTC.

The V gene is TRBV4-1, the J gene TRBJ2-5; unclear D gene. CDR1 is MGHRA and CDR2 is YSYEKL in the germline V gene. Trimming took off 1 base at V and 4 bases at J, with 7 bases between the two ends. The CDR3 has 13 amino acids. CDR3 in amino acids: CASSQVLRETQYF. The CDR3 DNA sequence: TGCGCCAGCAGCCAAGTTTTACGAGAGACCCAGTACTTC.

This CDR3 is CASSQEGASGGETQYF. CDR3 in DNA: TGTGCCAGCAGCCAAGAGGGCGCTAGCGGGGGGGAAACGCAGTATTTT. The chain carries TRBV4-2 and TRBJ2-3; TRBD2 matches at 12 bases. J gave up 9 bases and V 0 bases, and 7 bases lay outside the gene matches. The V gene's germline CDR1 is LGHNA and CDR2 YNFKEQ. The CDR3 is 16 amino acids.

The V and J genes are TRBV5-6 and TRBJ1-5; 8 bases agree with TRBD1. Germline CDR1 SGHDT, CDR2 YYEEEE. Germline trimming cut 4 bases from V and 7 bases from J; bases unmatched to any gene: 4. This CDR3 has 13 amino acids. As DNA, the CDR3 is TGTGCCAGCAGCCGGACAGGGATCCAGCCCCAGCATTTT. Residues: CASSRTGIQPQHF.

V gene TRBV18 combines with J gene TRBJ1-2, with D maybe TRBD1 (5 bases). The CDR3 has 15 residues. Germline CDR1 reads KGHSH; CDR2 reads LQKENI. Deletions cut 3 bases from V and 3 bases from J, with 14 bases between. The DNA for the CDR3 is TGTGCCAGCTCACCCTCAGTGACAGCCGACTATGGCTACACCTTC. Its protein product is CASSPSVTADYGYTF. Full variable domain (missing parts from reference TRBV18 and TRBJ1-2): NAGVMQNPRHLVRRRGQEARLRCSPMKGHSHVYWYRQLPEEGLKFMVYLQKENIIDESGMPKERFSAEFPKEGPSILRIQQVVRGDSAAYFCASSPSVTADYGYTFGSGTRLTVV.

The CDR3: CASSLLGQGSEQYF. The DNA for the CDR3 is TGTGCCAGTAGTCTCCTGGGACAGGGGTCCGAGCAGTACTTC. This rearrangement joins TRBV19 to TRBJ2-7, with 10 bases matching TRBD1. J was trimmed by 6 bases and V by 5 bases; bases with no gene match: 7. In germline, CDR1 is LNHDA, CDR2 SQIVND (reference sequence). The CDR3 has 14 amino acids.

The gene calls are TRBV30 and TRBJ2-2; maybe TRBD2 (5 bases). From germline, CDR1 is GTSNPN and CDR2 SVGIG (reference sequence). CDR3 length: 16 amino acids. With 0 bases removed from V and 3 bases from J, the gap between germline ends came to 14 bases. DNA for the CDR3: TGTGCCTGGAGTGTAATGGGGAAAGCGGACACCGGGGAGCTGTTTTTT. Translated: CAWSVMGKADTGELFF.

V usage is TRBV10-3 and J usage is TRBJ1-4, with D perhaps matching TRBD1 (6 bases). Trimming pared 4 bases from V and 8 bases from J, leaving 17 bases between. Germline loops: CDR1 ENHRY, CDR2 SYGVKD. The CDR3 sequence is 15 residues long. The CDR3 spells CAISGRQESGEKLFF. As DNA, the CDR3 is TGTGCCATCAGTGGCCGACAGGAGAGTGGCGAAAAACTGTTTTTT.

The chain recombines TRBV9 with TRBJ2-3; D not certain. Trimming removed 4 bases at V and 2 bases at J, with 11 bases between. This CDR3 contains 14 residues. The germline V gene encodes CDR1 SGDLS and CDR2 YYNGEE. The CDR3 here is CASSPMRSTDTQYF. The CDR3 region has the DNA TGTGCCAGCAGCCCAATGCGGTCCACAGATACGCAGTATTTT. Full variable domain (outside the CDR3, taken from reference TRBV9 and TRBJ2-3): DSGVTQTPKHLITATGQRVTLRCSPRSGDLSVYWYQQSLDQGLQFLIQYYNGEERAKGNILERFSAQQFPDLHSELNLSSLELGDSALYFCASSPMRSTDTQYFGPGTRLTVL.

The chain uses TRBV7-9 and TRBJ1-5; D unclear. V was trimmed by 5 bases and J by 5 bases, leaving 10 bases between them. The CDR3 sequence is 13 residues long. CDR1 and CDR2 from the germline V gene are SEHNR and FQNEAQ (reference sequence). The CDR3 region is CASSNSAHQPQHF. Here the CDR3 DNA reads TGTGCCAGCAGCAACTCAGCCCATCAGCCCCAGCATTTT.

This clone was counted a few times. The J gene is TRBJ2-3, the V gene TRBV7-2; TRBD2 aligns across 8 bases. There are 14 residues in the CDR3. V shed 5 bases and J 6 bases; nucleotides not matched to a gene: 7. Germline CDR1 SGHTA, CDR2 FQGNSA. The CDR3 protein is CASSLETSVDTQYF. Here the CDR3 DNA reads TGTGCCAGCAGCCTAGAGACTAGCGTGGATACGCAGTATTTT.

The rearrangement links TRBV19 to TRBJ1-1; 7 bases fit TRBD1. CDR3 length: 13 residues. The V gene end was trimmed by 3 bases and the J gene end by 5 bases; junction bases not matched to a gene: 3. The germline V gene encodes CDR1 LNHDA and CDR2 SQIVND (reference sequence). CDR3 nucleotide sequence: TGTGCCAGTAGTATTCAGGGGGGGACTGAAGCTTTCTTT. Residues: CASSIQGGTEAFF.

This chain uses TRBV5-6 with TRBJ1-4, with D possibly TRBD1 on 5 matching bases. V was pared by 7 bases and J by 3 bases, with 16 bases between. Per germline, CDR1 SGHDT and CDR2 YYEEEE. This CDR3 contains 15 residues. The CDR3 reads CASFTTGTPNEKLFF. In DNA form, the CDR3 reads TGTGCCAGCTTTACCACCGGGACCCCTAATGAAAAACTGTTTTTT.

In this sample, this clone turned up a few times. This chain links TRBV27 with TRBJ2-7; a possible D gene is TRBD2 (7 bases). Germline lookup yields CDR1 MNHEY and CDR2 SMNVEV (reference sequence). V shed 5 bases and J shed 5 bases, with 22 bases lying between them. The length of the CDR3 is 16 residues. CDR3: CASSTLGGEGINEQYF. The CDR3 DNA is TGTGCCAGCAGTACCCTAGGGGGGGAGGGCATCAACGAGCAGTACTTC.

This clone was seen only once. The chain recombines TRBV11-3 with TRBJ2-7; D gene uncertain. V was cut by 4 bases and J by 6 bases, with 16 bases left in between. Looked up from germline, CDR1 is SGHNT and CDR2 is YENEEA. The CDR3 loop spans 14 amino acids. This CDR3 is CASSSTQLKGEQYF. The CDR3 DNA reads as TGTGCCAGCAGCTCGACCCAACTAAAGGGCGAGCAGTACTTC.

This clone came up a few times. The V gene is TRBV13, the J gene TRBJ1-1; D remains ambiguous. This CDR3 is built from 13 residues. Germline V gene lookup returns CDR1 PRHDT and CDR2 FYEKMQ (reference sequence). The V end was cut by 0 bases, the J end by 1 base, with 3 bases between. The CDR3 coding sequence is TGTGCCAGCAGCTTAGGACAGAACACTGAAGCTTTCTTT. Its protein product is CASSLGQNTEAFF.